A selection of T cell receptor beta chains follows, all from one sample in a study of blood T cell repertoires in COVID-19. The table came from immunoSEQ multiplex PCR; TCRdb's copy has only in-frame clones and leaves some out. The sample has around 100,000 clones, 87% seen once. Sequencing input: peripheral blood. The receptors shown here come from a woman between 50 and 59 years old with COVID-19, enrolled during active disease. Each CDR3 is given with its conserved first and last residue. D genes are given only for firm matches. Rows give clone size only sometimes, using once, few, many, or a class for an expanded clone.

j_call d_call v_call clone_size cdr3_nt cdr3_aa
TRBJ1-1 - TRBV2 few TGTGCCAGCAGTTCGGAGGGGAACACTGAAGCTTTCTTT CASSSEGNTEAFF
TRBJ1-2 - TRBV6-5 - TGTGCCAGCAGTTACGGATTTGGGGAGGACTATGGCTACACCTTC CASSYGFGEDYGYTF
TRBJ2-3 - TRBV5-1 - TGCGCCAGCAGCTTAGCGACTGTAGATACGCAGTATTTT CASSLATVDTQYF
TRBJ2-3 TRBD2 TRBV6-2/TRBV6-3 - TGTGCCAGCAGTCCAGGACTAGCGGGGGGGATCGCAGATACGCAGTATTTT CASSPGLAGGIADTQYF
TRBJ2-7 TRBD2 TRBV2 - TGTGCCAGCAAAGCTAGCGGGTACGAGCAGTACTTC CASKASGYEQYF
TRBJ2-7 - TRBV27 - TGTGCCAGCAGTCACGGACAGTTCTACGAGCAGTACTTC CASSHGQFYEQYF
TRBJ2-1 - TRBV11-3 - TGTGCCAGCAGCTTAGACGCGGCTGCAGCCTGGGATGAGCAGTTCTTC CASSLDAAAAWDEQFF
TRBJ2-7 - TRBV7-5 - TGTGTCAGAAGCTTATGCAGACAGCCCTACGAGCAGTACTTC CVRSLCRQPYEQYF
TRBJ1-5 - TRBV12-3/TRBV12-4 - TGTGCCAGCAGTCGCCGGGACAATCAGCCCCAGCATTTT CASSRRDNQPQHF
TRBJ2-2 - TRBV6-4 - TGTGCCAGCAGTGATTTGGGCAACACCGGGGAGCTGTTTTTT CASSDLGNTGELFF
TRBJ2-3 TRBD2 TRBV10-2 - TGCGCCACAGAAGCGGGGGGGCCGTTGGATACGCAGTATTTT CATEAGGPLDTQYF
TRBJ1-1 - TRBV4-1 once TGCGCCAGCAGCCACCTAGGGGGGGGGACGGTGAACACTGAAGCTTTCTTT CASSHLGGGTVNTEAFF
TRBJ2-3 - TRBV7-2 - TGTGCCAGCACCCCGTGGCAGGGGAGCACAGATACGCAGTATTTT CASTPWQGSTDTQYF
TRBJ2-2 TRBD2 TRBV5-5 - TGTGCCAGCAGCCAGGGACTAGCGGGGGGGCTTGACACCGGGGAGCTGTTTTTT CASSQGLAGGLDTGELFF
TRBJ2-7 - TRBV15 - TGTGCCACCAGCAGAGAAGGGGTTGGCTACGAGCAGTACTTC CATSREGVGYEQYF
TRBJ2-7 - TRBV6-5 - TGTGCCAGCAGTTACTCGAGGAGGGAGGTATACTTC CASSYSRREVYF
TRBJ1-1 - TRBV29-1 - TGCAGCGTTTCCTCCTCCCTGAACACTGAAGCTTTCTTT CSVSSSLNTEAFF
TRBJ1-4 - TRBV19 few TGTGCCAGTAGCCAGTTTGGGGGCCCCGGAGCAACTAATGAAAAACTGTTTTTT CASSQFGGPGATNEKLFF
TRBJ1-2 - TRBV3-1/TRBV3-2 medium-sized TGTGCCAGCAGCCAAGTTAGTACTAACTATGGCTACACCTTC CASSQVSTNYGYTF
TRBJ2-7 TRBD1 TRBV7-6 - TGTGCCAGCAGCTCCTATACAGGGGGCCGGACAGGGGTCTACGAGCAGTACTTC CASSSYTGGRTGVYEQYF
TRBJ1-2 - TRBV6-5 - TGTGCCAGCAGTTACCTACAGGGTCCATCTGGCTACACCTTC CASSYLQGPSGYTF
TRBJ2-3 - TRBV10-1 few TGCGCCAGCAACGGGGGTAACACAGATACGCAGTATTTT CASNGGNTDTQYF
TRBJ2-3 TRBD2 TRBV3-1/TRBV3-2 - TGTGCCTGCTCGAGCGGGGGGGCCCCAGATACGCAGTATTTT CACSSGGAPDTQYF
TRBJ1-1 TRBD1 TRBV19 - TGTGCCAGTACCAGGACAGGGGTGAACACTGAAGCTTTCTTT CASTRTGVNTEAFF
TRBJ2-5 - TRBV30 - TGTGCCTGGTCTACTAGTTTATGGGAGACCCAGTACTTC CAWSTSLWETQYF
TRBJ2-2 TRBD1 TRBV11-3 - TGTGCCAGCAGCTTAGATAGGCAGGGGGAAGGCACCGGGGAGCTGTTTTTT CASSLDRQGEGTGELFF
TRBJ1-2 - TRBV30 - TGTGCCTGGACAGAACAAGCTAACTATGGCTACACCTTC CAWTEQANYGYTF
TRBJ2-3 TRBD2 TRBV11-3 - TGTGCCAGCAGCTCATGGACTAGCGGGGCTCCTAGCACAGATACGCAGTATTTT CASSSWTSGAPSTDTQYF
TRBJ2-5 TRBD2 TRBV5-1 - TGCGCCAGCAGCTTTCCGCCGGGAGGGTTAGGAGAGACCCAGTACTTC CASSFPPGGLGETQYF
TRBJ2-7 - TRBV2 - TGTGCCAGCAGCTATGGGCGCGAGTCCGAGCAGTACTTC CASSYGRESEQYF
TRBJ1-5 - TRBV7-6 - TGTGCCAGCAGCGCGGACACCTATAGCAATCAGCCCCAGCATTTT CASSADTYSNQPQHF
TRBJ1-2 TRBD1 TRBV12-3/TRBV12-4 - TGTGCCAGCAGTTTAGGGACAGGCGATGGCTACACCTTC CASSLGTGDGYTF
TRBJ1-2 - TRBV19 - TGTGCCAGTAGTTCTACCGGGGGGGCTCTCGGCTATGGCTACACCTTC CASSSTGGALGYGYTF
TRBJ2-7 - TRBV9 - TGTGCCAGCAGCGTAGGCAGCTCCTACGAGCAGTACTTC CASSVGSSYEQYF
TRBJ2-2 TRBD2 TRBV24-1 - TGTGCCACCAGTGATTCTCCCGGACTAGCGGGGGCCCGGAACACCGGGGAGCTGTTTTTT CATSDSPGLAGARNTGELFF
TRBJ1-6 - TRBV21-1 - TGTGCCAGCAGCCTCAAAGCTGGAAGGGGCTCCTATAATTCACCCCTCCACTTT CASSLKAGRGSYNSPLHF
TRBJ1-1 TRBD1 TRBV5-1 - TGCGCCAGCAGCATAAGACAGGGGGCTCGGGACATGAACACTGAAGCTTTCTTT CASSIRQGARDMNTEAFF
TRBJ1-2 - TRBV28 - TGTGCCAGCAGTTTAGAGGGAGGCTATGGCTACACCTTC CASSLEGGYGYTF
TRBJ2-7 TRBD2 TRBV6-6 - TGTGCCAGCAGTCCCAGCCTGGCCCCCGGGAGGGGGGGGTCGGTTTACGAGCAGTACTTC CASSPSLAPGRGGSVYEQYF
TRBJ2-7 TRBD2 TRBV7-6 - TGTGCCAGCAGCCTCACTAGCGGGGGCTGGCTCGAGCAGTACTTC CASSLTSGGWLEQYF
TRBJ1-3 TRBD1 TRBV11-2 once TGTGCCAGCAGCACGCCGGGACAGCCCTCTGGAAACACCATATATTTT CASSTPGQPSGNTIYF